This T cell receptor (beta chain) was identified in a study of long-term antiretroviral therapy in people with HIV. Points on this clone: Its cognate antigen is unknown.

Points from the study as a whole: Diversity remained lower than transplant donor controls, even though it increased after ART.

Investigators performed immunoSEQ version v3.0 at survey level. The method was immunoSEQ multiplex PCR; TCRdb's version includes in-frame clones alone and lacks a portion of them. The sample yields just under 20,000 clones, approximately 83% seen once. None of the participants with HIV were treated outside the United States. V shed 6 bases, J shed 9 bases, and the junction held 5 bases outside the gene matches. Germline lookup yields CDR1 MNHEY and CDR2 SMNVEV (reference sequence). This CDR3 region has 14 residues. Sequences were derived from unsorted PBMCs, sampled 0.5 years before starting antiretroviral therapy. This receptor was identified in a man between 18 and 35 years old with HIV. The chain uses TRBV27 and TRBJ2-1, with 13 bases lining up with TRBD2. In DNA, the CDR3 is TGTGCCAGCAGCCCCAGACTAGCGGGAGGTGAGCAGTTCTTC. Translation gives CASSPRLAGGEQFF.